What follows is one T cell receptor beta chain and its context. Its antigen is as yet unknown. Germline V gives CDR1 MGHRA, CDR2 YSYEKL. The CDR3 runs to 14 residues. The V end was cut by 1 base, the J end by 2 bases, with 9 bases between. Measured with immunoSEQ multiplex PCR; TCRdb has only the in-frame clones, and not every one. The data contain 30,000 to 35,000 clones, around 70% of them singletons. These data originate in a study of radiotherapy plus CTLA-4 blockade in lung cancer. It was focal radiation plus CTLA-4 blockade with ipilimumab that patients with chemo-refractory metastatic non-small-cell lung cancer received. Study outcomes and limitations: Dynamics of early blood T cell clones, together with interferon-beta, were reportedly the best predictors of response. Once radiotherapy plus ipilimumab had been given, TCR clones derived from tumor expanded in blood.

This TCR was recovered from a human donor with non-small cell lung cancer who had stable disease on radiotherapy plus ipilimumab. V gene TRBV4-1 combines with J gene TRBJ2-7; possible D gene TRBD2, 5 bases. This specimen consisted of peripheral blood, obtained from a patient treated with radiotherapy plus ipilimumab. The CDR3: CASSQAVGTYEQYF. The CDR3 DNA is TGCGCCAGCAGCCAAGCCGTCGGGACCTACGAGCAGTACTTC.